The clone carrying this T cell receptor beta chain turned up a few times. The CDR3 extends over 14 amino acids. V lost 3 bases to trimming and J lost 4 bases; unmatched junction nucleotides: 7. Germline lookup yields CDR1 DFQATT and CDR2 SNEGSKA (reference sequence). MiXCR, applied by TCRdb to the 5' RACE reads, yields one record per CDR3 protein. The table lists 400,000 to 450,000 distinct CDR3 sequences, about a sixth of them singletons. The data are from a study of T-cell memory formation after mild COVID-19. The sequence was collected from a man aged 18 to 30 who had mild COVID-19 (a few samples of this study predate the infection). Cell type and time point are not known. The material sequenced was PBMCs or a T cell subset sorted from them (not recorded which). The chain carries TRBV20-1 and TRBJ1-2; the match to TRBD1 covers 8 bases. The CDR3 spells CSASPPGTGYGYTF. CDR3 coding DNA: TGCAGTGCTAGTCCCCCCGGGACAGGCTATGGCTACACCTTC.